Listed below are T cell receptor beta chains from one sample, sequenced in a study of OX40 agonist ivuxolimab in advanced cancers. Method: immunoSEQ multiplex PCR; TCRdb's copy keeps in-frame clones and lacks some. Of tens of thousands of clones listed, about 89% are singletons. The sample was CD4+ or CD8+ T cells sorted from blood, taken in a trial of the OX40 agonist ivuxolimab. The receptors shown here come from an adult with an advanced solid tumor such as melanoma, head and neck, liver or kidney cancer. Both conserved end residues are part of each CDR3. The D gene is left open where the match is weak. Clone size is shown for a subset of rows, as once, few, many or a class of expanded clone.

len: 16
abundance: once
d_gene: -
j_gene: TRBJ2-7
v_gene: TRBV5-1
CDR3nt: TGCGCCAGCAGCTTGGCCCAAAGGGCAGGGTCCTACGAGCAGTACTTC
CDR3aa: CASSLAQRAGSYEQYF

len: 14
abundance: -
d_gene: -
j_gene: TRBJ2-7
v_gene: TRBV5-1
CDR3nt: TGCGCCAGCAGCTTGGACGGGAGCTCCTACGAGCAGTACTTC
CDR3aa: CASSLDGSSYEQYF

len: 15
abundance: once
d_gene: -
j_gene: TRBJ2-7
v_gene: TRBV11-2
CDR3nt: TGTGCCAGCAGCACTAGCAGTAACGGGTACCACGAGCAGTACTTC
CDR3aa: CASSTSSNGYHEQYF

len: 14
abundance: -
d_gene: TRBD2
j_gene: TRBJ2-1
v_gene: TRBV27
CDR3nt: TGTGCCAGCAGTTTCCGTGGACTAGCGGTTGAGCAGTTCTTC
CDR3aa: CASSFRGLAVEQFF

len: 13
abundance: -
d_gene: TRBD1
j_gene: TRBJ2-7
v_gene: TRBV2
CDR3nt: TGTGCCAGCAGTCGGACAGGACCCTACGAGCAGTACTTC
CDR3aa: CASSRTGPYEQYF

len: 15
abundance: -
d_gene: -
j_gene: TRBJ2-1
v_gene: TRBV10-3
CDR3nt: TGTGCCATCAGCGGGAGTATCGGGTCCTACAATGAGCAGTTCTTC
CDR3aa: CAISGSIGSYNEQFF

len: 17
abundance: -
d_gene: TRBD2
j_gene: TRBJ2-4
v_gene: TRBV5-1
CDR3nt: TGCGCCAGCAGCCCAGGTCCAGCGGGAGAATCGGGAAACATTCAGTACTTC
CDR3aa: CASSPGPAGESGNIQYF

len: 19
abundance: -
d_gene: -
j_gene: TRBJ1-4
v_gene: TRBV14
CDR3nt: TGTGCCAGCAGCCGCCGGAAAGGGGGAGTAGGGGATCCTAATGAAAAACTGTTTTTT
CDR3aa: CASSRRKGGVGDPNEKLFF

len: 14
abundance: -
d_gene: -
j_gene: TRBJ1-2
v_gene: TRBV5-4
CDR3nt: TGTGCCAGCAGCACCCCCGAAAGGAACTATGGCTACACCTTC
CDR3aa: CASSTPERNYGYTF

len: 15
abundance: -
d_gene: -
j_gene: TRBJ1-2
v_gene: TRBV7-2
CDR3nt: TGTGCCAGCAGCTTAGAAAATAGTGGGGGCAGTGGCTACACCTTC
CDR3aa: CASSLENSGGSGYTF

len: 16
abundance: -
d_gene: TRBD2
j_gene: TRBJ2-2
v_gene: TRBV5-4
CDR3nt: TGTGCCAGCAGCCCGGGGGTAGCGGGAGGTGTCGGGGAGCTGTTTTTT
CDR3aa: CASSPGVAGGVGELFF

len: 15
abundance: -
d_gene: -
j_gene: TRBJ2-3
v_gene: TRBV5-1
CDR3nt: TGCGCCAGCAGCTTGGCCTACTCCCCCGCCGATACGCAGTATTTT
CDR3aa: CASSLAYSPADTQYF

len: 14
abundance: -
d_gene: TRBD1
j_gene: TRBJ2-7
v_gene: TRBV18
CDR3nt: TGTGCCAGCTCACTATGGACAGGGGAATACGAGCAGTACTTC
CDR3aa: CASSLWTGEYEQYF

len: 16
abundance: -
d_gene: TRBD2
j_gene: TRBJ2-2
v_gene: TRBV28
CDR3nt: TGTGCCAGCAGCCGACGACTAGCGGGAAACACCGGGGAGCTGTTTTTT
CDR3aa: CASSRRLAGNTGELFF

len: 13
abundance: -
d_gene: -
j_gene: TRBJ2-5
v_gene: TRBV2
CDR3nt: TGTGCCAGCAGTCCCAGGGGCGCAGAGACCCAGTACTTC
CDR3aa: CASSPRGAETQYF

len: 15
abundance: -
d_gene: TRBD1
j_gene: TRBJ1-2
v_gene: TRBV5-4
CDR3nt: TGTGCCAGCAGCACGATGGACAGGGGAGCCTATGGCTACACCTTC
CDR3aa: CASSTMDRGAYGYTF

len: 13
abundance: -
d_gene: TRBD1
j_gene: TRBJ1-1
v_gene: TRBV29-1
CDR3nt: TGCAGCGTTCCGACAGGGGGAAACACTGAAGCTTTCTTT
CDR3aa: CSVPTGGNTEAFF

len: 15
abundance: -
d_gene: -
j_gene: TRBJ2-3
v_gene: TRBV2
CDR3nt: TGTGCCAGCAGCCCGGCGGGACAGCGCACAGATACGCAGTATTTT
CDR3aa: CASSPAGQRTDTQYF

len: 16
abundance: -
d_gene: TRBD2
j_gene: TRBJ2-3
v_gene: TRBV7-3
CDR3nt: TGTGCCAGCAGCCCCCTAGCGGGGGAAAGCACAGATACGCAGTATTTT
CDR3aa: CASSPLAGESTDTQYF

len: 14
abundance: -
d_gene: -
j_gene: TRBJ2-2
v_gene: TRBV19
CDR3nt: TGTGCCGTGGGGGTAGAAAGGCCCACCGGGGAGCTGTTTTTT
CDR3aa: CAVGVERPTGELFF

len: 16
abundance: -
d_gene: TRBD2
j_gene: TRBJ2-3
v_gene: TRBV15
CDR3nt: TGTGCCACCACTAGCGGGAGGCTCACAAGGACAGATACGCAGTATTTT
CDR3aa: CATTSGRLTRTDTQYF

len: 18
abundance: -
d_gene: TRBD1
j_gene: TRBJ1-1
v_gene: TRBV27
CDR3nt: TGTGCCAGCAGTTCGCCCCCCCCCGGGACAGGGGTCAACACTGAAGCTTTCTTT
CDR3aa: CASSSPPPGTGVNTEAFF

len: 15
abundance: -
d_gene: -
j_gene: TRBJ2-1
v_gene: TRBV19
CDR3nt: TGTGCCAGTAGTAATGGGGCGTCCCACGGGGGTGAGCAGTTCTTC
CDR3aa: CASSNGASHGGEQFF

len: 12
abundance: -
d_gene: -
j_gene: TRBJ2-2
v_gene: TRBV28
CDR3nt: TGTGCCAGCGGCCTCCTGGACGGGGAGCTGTTTTTT
CDR3aa: CASGLLDGELFF

len: 16
abundance: -
d_gene: -
j_gene: TRBJ1-4
v_gene: TRBV11-2
CDR3nt: TGTGCCAGCAGCTTGGGGCGCCTGGGAGGGGGTGAAAAACTGTTTTTT
CDR3aa: CASSLGRLGGGEKLFF

len: 13
abundance: -
d_gene: TRBD1
j_gene: TRBJ1-2
v_gene: TRBV29-1
CDR3nt: TGCAGCGTTAACAGGGGCGCTGGATATGGCTACACCTTC
CDR3aa: CSVNRGAGYGYTF